Following are 29 T cell receptor beta chains from one sample sequenced in a study of T cell responses to AZD1222 COVID-19 vaccine. Repertoires were generated with immunoSEQ multiplex PCR, while TCRdb's copy carries only in-frame clones and drops some. This repertoire shows over 95,000 clones, around 89% found once; its top ten account for roughly 6.7%. The source was peripheral blood, collected 28 days after the second AZD1222 dose. The origin of the receptors is an adult who received the AZD1222 COVID-19 vaccine.

The rearrangement joins TRBV7-9 to TRBJ2-5; D gene uncertain. The V gene lost 2 bases and the J gene lost 2 bases, with 18 bases spanning the gap. CDR1 SEHNR and CDR2 FQNEAQ come from the germline V gene (reference sequence). The CDR3 has 17 amino acids. The chain's CDR3 is CASSLLRLIGRQETQYF. The CDR3 DNA is TGTGCCAGCAGCTTACTACGTCTGATCGGGCGACAAGAGACCCAGTACTTC.

V is TRBV10-3 and J is TRBJ2-1; 7 bases are a match to TRBD1. Germline assignment: CDR1 ENHRY and CDR2 SYGVKD. Trimming removed 6 bases from V and 8 bases from J; junction bases left unmatched: 13. The CDR3 is 15 amino acids. This CDR3 is CAISDPGQTKDEQFF. The CDR3 region has the DNA TGTGCCATCAGCGACCCGGGACAGACAAAGGATGAGCAGTTCTTC.

This chain uses TRBV9 with TRBJ2-1, with 9 nucleotides matching TRBD2. Germline CDR1 is SGDLS and CDR2 is YYNGEE. The CDR3 extends over 15 amino acids. The ends lost 4 bases at V and 8 bases at J; junction bases unmatched: 10. The CDR3 loop reads CASSKTGTSSDEQFF. For the CDR3, the DNA is TGTGCCAGCAGCAAGACCGGGACTAGCAGTGATGAGCAGTTCTTC.

This chain connects TRBV14 to TRBJ1-2; 9 nucleotides agree with TRBD1. The trim removed 3 bases at V and 7 bases at J, leaving 12 bases unmatched. This CDR3 is built from 16 residues. Germline V gene data show CDR1 as SGHDN and CDR2 as FVKESK. The DNA of the CDR3 is TGTGCCAGCAGCCAGAACAGGGGGCGCGGGGAAGGTGGCTACACCTTC. Encoded protein: CASSQNRGRGEGGYTF. Drawing the rest from reference TRBV14 and TRBJ1-2, the complete variable domain is EAGVTQFPSHSVIEKGQTVTLRCDPISGHDNLYWYRRVMGKEIKFLLHFVKESKQDESGMPNNRFLAERTGGTYSTLKVQPAELEDSGVYFCASSQNRGRGEGGYTFGSGTRLTVV.

The J gene is TRBJ2-7, the V gene TRBV5-1; 7 positions agree with TRBD2. Germline values: CDR1 SGHRS, CDR2 YFSETQ. The V gene end was trimmed by 5 bases and the J gene end by 0 bases; junction bases not matched to a gene: 2. There are 13 residues in the CDR3. The CDR3 is CASRRTSSYEQYF. As DNA, the CDR3 is TGCGCCAGCAGACGGACTAGCTCCTACGAGCAGTACTTC.

This chain joins TRBV3-1 (or the pseudogene TRBV3-2) and TRBJ1-3; D gene uncertain. The CDR3 runs to 16 residues. Trimming shortened V by 0 bases and J by 0 bases, and 9 bases separated the two germline ends. CDR1 LGHDT and CDR2 YNNKEL come from the germline V gene (reference sequence). This chain's CDR3 is CASSQDGKGSGNTIYF. The CDR3 DNA reads as TGTGCCAGCAGCCAAGATGGGAAGGGCTCTGGAAACACCATATATTTT.

This clone showed up just once. The chain has TRBV29-1 and TRBJ2-1; 9 positions agree with TRBD2. V gave up 1 base and J gave up 5 bases; unmatched junction bases: 9. Germline V gene sequence: CDR1 SQVTM, CDR2 ANQGSEA. CDR3 length: 16 amino acids. CDR3 protein: CSVEAPAGGINNEQFF. CDR3 in DNA: TGCAGCGTTGAAGCTCCAGCGGGGGGAATTAACAATGAGCAGTTCTTC.

This clone was seen a handful of times. The chain couples TRBV6-5 to TRBJ2-7, with D perhaps matching TRBD1 (6 bases). V lost 3 bases, J lost 2 bases, and 14 bases lay in between. The CDR3 totals 15 residues. Germline V lookup: CDR1 MNHEY, CDR2 SVGAGI. This CDR3 is CASSYDGTSTYEQYF. CDR3 nucleotide sequence: TGTGCCAGCAGTTATGATGGGACATCCACCTACGAGCAGTACTTC.

J is TRBJ1-6 and V is TRBV4-3; D not certain. CDR1 is LGHNA and CDR2 is YSLEER in the germline V gene. CDR3 length: 15 residues. V lost 0 bases and J lost 7, with 10 bases in between. DNA for the CDR3: TGCGCCAGCAGCCAAGATGGGTCAGGAAATTCACCCCTCCACTTT. The encoded protein is CASSQDGSGNSPLHF.

This clone was seen a handful of times. This rearrangement joins TRBV3-1 (or the pseudogene TRBV3-2) to TRBJ1-5, with a tentative D call TRBD1 (6 bases). Per germline, CDR1 LGHDT and CDR2 YNNKEL (reference sequence). Between the trimmed V and J ends, which lost 4 bases and 3 bases, there was a span of 13 bases. The CDR3 loop spans 15 amino acids. The CDR3 bases are TGTGCCAGCAGCCCCGGAGGGGGAACCAATCAGCCCCAGCATTTT. Amino acids: CASSPGGGTNQPQHF.

This clone occurred once. The chain has TRBV12-3 or TRBV12-4 and TRBJ1-3; D gene ambiguous. The CDR3 spans 13 residues. Trimming stripped 1 base from V and 4 bases from J, with 5 bases between. The CDR3 reads CASSLGTGNTIYF. DNA for the CDR3: TGTGCCAGCAGTTTAGGGACCGGAAACACCATATATTTT.

This rearrangement joins TRBV4-3 to TRBJ2-6; D is undetermined. The V gene's germline CDR1 is LGHNA and CDR2 YSLEER. The CDR3 loop spans 16 amino acids. V was cut by 0 bases and J by 0 bases, with 6 bases left in between. This chain's CDR3 is CASSQDHSSGANVLTF. DNA for the CDR3: TGCGCCAGCAGCCAAGATCACAGCTCTGGGGCCAACGTCCTGACTTTC.

CDR3 bases: TGTGCCAGCTCACCCGGACAGTCCGGGAATCAGCCCCAGCATTTT. Translation gives CASSPGQSGNQPQHF. The genes are TRBV18 and TRBJ1-5; possibly TRBD1 for D (6 bases). Germline V gene data show CDR1 as KGHSH and CDR2 as LQKENI. The germline V and J ends were trimmed by 3 bases and 4 bases, with 13 bases remaining between them. CDR3 length: 15 residues.

V is TRBV13 and J is TRBJ1-5, with D tentatively TRBD1 (6 bases). The CDR3 covers 14 residues. The V and J ends lost 2 bases and 4 bases respectively, with 9 bases between them. The germline V gene encodes CDR1 PRHDT and CDR2 FYEKMQ (reference sequence). DNA of the CDR3: TGTGCCAGCAGCTTAATGCAGGGGAATCAGCCCCAGCATTTT. Amino acid sequence: CASSLMQGNQPQHF.

The chain links TRBV7-3 to TRBJ2-3; TRBD1 matches at 7 bases. V dropped 6 bases and J dropped 1; count of bases not matched to a gene: 4. The CDR3 runs to 14 residues. Looked up from germline, CDR1 is SGHTA and CDR2 is FQGTGA. As DNA, the CDR3 is TGTGCCAGCAGTCACACAGGGGGCACAGATACGCAGTATTTT. Translated: CASSHTGGTDTQYF.

CDR3 protein: CASSPAGGTTDTQYF. CDR3 DNA sequence: TGTGCCAGCAGCCCCGCCGGGGGCACCACAGATACGCAGTATTTT. V gene TRBV11-2 combines with J gene TRBJ2-3; either TRBD1 or TRBD2 may supply D (6 bases each). The CDR3 extends over 15 amino acids. Germline V gives CDR1 SGHAT, CDR2 FQNNGV. V gave up 5 bases and J gave up 2 bases, with 14 bases separating them.

This clone came up once. V is TRBV3-1 (or the pseudogene TRBV3-2) and J is TRBJ1-1, with a weak D call TRBD1 (5 bases). CDR1 is LGHDT and CDR2 is YNNKEL in the germline V gene (reference sequence). Trimming removed 4 bases from V and 4 bases from J, with 13 bases in between. The CDR3 length is 14 residues. The CDR3: CASSPHRGTTEAFF. The CDR3 region has the DNA TGTGCCAGCAGCCCTCATAGGGGTACCACTGAAGCTTTCTTT.

This rearrangement joins TRBV3-1 (or the pseudogene TRBV3-2) to TRBJ1-1; D remains unclear. The CDR3 is made up of 14 amino acids. V lost 0 bases and J lost 0, with 5 bases in between. Germline V gene sequence: CDR1 LGHDT, CDR2 YNNKEL (reference sequence). For the CDR3, the DNA is TGTGCCAGCAGCCAAGAGGGGATGAACACTGAAGCTTTCTTT. It specifies CASSQEGMNTEAFF.

This clone was observed a handful of times. The rearrangement joins TRBV27 to TRBJ2-1; no definite D call. The V end was cut by 2 bases, the J end by 0 bases, with 8 bases between. This CDR3 region has 15 residues. Germline CDR1 is MNHEY and CDR2 is SMNVEV (reference sequence). This CDR3 reads CASSLVSGSYNEQFF. As DNA, the CDR3 is TGTGCCAGCAGTTTAGTGAGTGGCTCCTACAATGAGCAGTTCTTC.

The chain carries TRBV6-4 and TRBJ2-3; the D gene could be TRBD1 or TRBD2 (5 bases each). Trimming removed 0 bases at V and 2 bases at J, with 9 bases between. This CDR3 is 15 amino acids long. Germline CDR1 reads MRHNA; CDR2 reads SNTAGT. The CDR3 loop is CASSDSGEPTDTQYF. The CDR3 DNA follows: TGTGCCAGCAGTGACTCGGGGGAGCCCACAGATACGCAGTATTTT.

The chain joins TRBV11-2 to TRBJ2-7; no clear D gene. The CDR3 is made up of 11 amino acids. Trimming stripped 5 bases from V and 2 bases from J, with 4 bases between. Germline CDR1 SGHAT, CDR2 FQNNGV. The CDR3 region is CASSPAYEQYF. The CDR3 DNA reads TGTGCCAGCAGCCCTGCCTACGAGCAGTACTTC.

With regard to this clone: Other DNA sequences in the same sample also yield this CDR3. J is TRBJ2-3 and V is TRBV7-3, with 8 bases lining up with TRBD1. Germline CDR1 SGHTA, CDR2 FQGTGA. V shed 3 bases and J 0 bases; nucleotides not matched to a gene: 2. This CDR3 is built from 15 residues. For the CDR3, the DNA is TGTGCCAGCAGCTTGACAGGGGTGAGCACAGATACGCAGTATTTT. This translates into CASSLTGVSTDTQYF.

V gene TRBV6-5 combines with J gene TRBJ1-1; TRBD1 might be the D (6 bases). Germline loops: CDR1 MNHEY, CDR2 SVGAGI. The CDR3 contains 14 residues. The V and J ends lost 7 bases and 0 bases respectively, with 12 bases between them. The CDR3 region has the DNA TGTGCCAGCAATCTGGGACACCTGAACACTGAAGCTTTCTTT. This codes for CASNLGHLNTEAFF.

The chain recombines TRBV4-3 with TRBJ1-4, with TRBD1 identical over 9 bases. The junction had 5 bases not matched to a gene; V was cut back by 1 base and J by 8 bases. This CDR3 has 15 residues. Germline CDR1 reads LGHNA; CDR2 reads YSLEER. The CDR3 DNA reads as TGCGCCAGCAGCCAAGGGGGACAGGGCCGAGAAAAACTGTTTTTT. Amino acids: CASSQGGQGREKLFF.

V gene TRBV4-1 combines with J gene TRBJ2-1, with 8 bases identical to TRBD2. V dropped 1 base and J dropped 3; count of bases not matched to a gene: 14. Germline CDR1 is MGHRA and CDR2 is YSYEKL. The CDR3 is 19 residues long. Written as DNA, the CDR3 is TGCGCCAGCAGCCAAGCGAGTGGCTCAGCGGGGGCCGTCTACAATGAGCAGTTCTTC. This sequence encodes CASSQASGSAGAVYNEQFF.

The rearrangement links TRBV7-3 to TRBJ2-2; D may be TRBD1 (7 bases). The CDR3 consists of 15 residues. CDR1 is SGHTA and CDR2 is FQGTGA in the germline V gene. The germline V and J ends were trimmed by 5 bases and 5 bases, with 15 bases remaining between them. The DNA for the CDR3 is TGTGCCAGCAGCCTAGACAGGGCGGGGACCGGGGAGCTGTTTTTT. This sequence encodes CASSLDRAGTGELFF. Filled out from reference TRBV7-3 and TRBJ2-2, the complete variable domain reads GAGVSQTPSNKVTEKGKYVELRCDPISGHTALYWYRQSLGQGPEFLIYFQGTGAADDSGLPNDRFFAVRPEGSVSTLKIQRTERGDSAVYLCASSLDRAGTGELFFGEGSRLTVL.

V usage is TRBV2 and J usage is TRBJ1-1; 10 nucleotides align to TRBD1. V dropped 4 bases and J dropped 12; count of bases not matched to a gene: 8. Germline CDR1 reads SNHLY; CDR2 reads FYNNEI. This CDR3 has 13 residues. The CDR3 loop is CASSVEGTGETFF. In DNA, the CDR3 is TGTGCCAGCAGTGTAGAAGGGACAGGGGAAACTTTCTTT.

The chain couples TRBV10-3 to TRBJ1-2; D may be TRBD1 (5 bases). The CDR3 contains 13 residues. The V gene lost 8 bases and the J gene lost 5 bases, with 15 bases spanning the gap. Germline lookup yields CDR1 ENHRY and CDR2 SYGVKD. This chain's CDR3 is CAIENGGEYGYTF. In nucleotides, the CDR3 is TGTGCCATCGAAAACGGGGGGGAGTATGGCTACACCTTC.

The chain has TRBV9 and TRBJ2-6; perhaps TRBD2 as D (5 bases). The CDR3 is 16 amino acids. Germline loops: CDR1 SGDLS, CDR2 YYNGEE. V lost 6 bases and J lost 0, with 13 bases in between. CDR3 bases: TGTGCCAGCATGAGGGCGGAGAGCTCTGGGGCCAACGTCCTGACTTTC. This sequence encodes CASMRAESSGANVLTF.